The present entry profiles one T cell receptor (beta chain) with its context. The sample originates from a study of blood T cell repertoires in COVID-19. Overall study context: Some COVID-19 samples were acute and others convalescent; all came from the United States, Italy and Spain. Sources were T cells, B-cell-depleted T cells, or PBMCs; the material itself was cDNA or gDNA.

Authors' methods: The authors estimated nucleated cell counts from reference gene primer amplification. Profiled with immunoSEQ multiplex PCR; TCRdb holds only in-frame clones, not every one. The DNA was the basis for D and trimming; V, J and clone size are from that table. The table includes around 200,000 clones, approximately 83% detected once. Germline-derived CDR1 and CDR2 are MNHEY and SMNVEV (reference sequence). V lost 5 bases to trimming and J lost 7 bases; unmatched junction nucleotides: 12. The CDR3 has 15 residues. This chain uses TRBV27 with TRBJ1-2; TRBD1 matches at 8 bases. Sequencing used peripheral blood. The TCR sequence derives from a woman in her thirties or forties with COVID-19, enrolled during active disease. Here the CDR3 DNA reads TGTGCCAGCAGTCCCCTGGGGCAGGGGGCACGTGGCTACACCTTC. Translating gives CASSPLGQGARGYTF.